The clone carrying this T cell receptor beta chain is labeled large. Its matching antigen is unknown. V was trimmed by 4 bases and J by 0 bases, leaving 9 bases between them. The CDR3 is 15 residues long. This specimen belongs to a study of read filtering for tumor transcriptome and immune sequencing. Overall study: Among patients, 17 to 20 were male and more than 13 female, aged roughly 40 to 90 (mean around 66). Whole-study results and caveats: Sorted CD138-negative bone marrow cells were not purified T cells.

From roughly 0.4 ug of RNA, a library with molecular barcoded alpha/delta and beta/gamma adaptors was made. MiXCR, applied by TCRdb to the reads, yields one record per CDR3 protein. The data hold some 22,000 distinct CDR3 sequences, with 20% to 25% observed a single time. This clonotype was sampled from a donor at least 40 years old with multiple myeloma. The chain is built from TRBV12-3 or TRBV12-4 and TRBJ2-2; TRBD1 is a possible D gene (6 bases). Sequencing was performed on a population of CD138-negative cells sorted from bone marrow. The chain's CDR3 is CASSSGTTNTGELFF. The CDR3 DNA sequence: TGTGCCAGCAGTTCCGGGACAACGAACACCGGGGAGCTGTTTTTT.